The sequence of this T cell receptor beta chain was determined in a study of T cells in Graves' hyperthyroidism and ophthalmopathy. TCR beta CDR3 region amplification was performed from RNA transcripts. Initially, a first-round RT-PCR of the TCR CDR3 employed the HTBI primer set. TCRdb processed the multiplex PCR reads anew with MiXCR; each CDR3 protein has one entry. This sample has about 400,000 distinct CDR3 sequences; 15% to 19% occur once, and the top ten carry around a quarter. The table lists this clonotype with a few counts. This CDR3 has 15 residues. In germline, CDR1 is SGHRS, CDR2 YFSETQ. The V and J ends lost 4 bases and 4 bases, in that order; junction bases with no gene match: 8.

Sample: blood. The rearrangement links TRBV5-1 to TRBJ2-5; the match to TRBD1 covers 9 bases. The sequence derives from a woman aged 18-29 years with Graves' hyperthyroidism that later progressed to Graves' ophthalmopathy. CDR3 amino acids: CASSTGQGRAETQYF. The CDR3 DNA reads as TGCGCCAGCAGCACGGGACAGGGAAGAGCAGAGACCCAGTACTTC.